These 4 T cell receptor beta chains came from one sample sequenced in a study of blood T cell repertoires in COVID-19. TCRdb's table, derived via immunoSEQ multiplex PCR, lists solely in-frame clones and lacks some. This sample carries roughly 300,000 clones, 81% of them seen once, and the ten largest clones take around 2.9%. Sequenced input: peripheral blood. These receptors all stem from a woman aged 60-70 years with active or convalescent COVID-19.

The chain employs TRBV9 and TRBJ2-7, with 9 bases matching TRBD2. CDR3 size: 15 residues. V was clipped by 4 bases and J by 2 bases; unmatched bases: 7. Looked up from germline, CDR1 is SGDLS and CDR2 is YYNGEE. The CDR3 region is CASSILSGGPYEQYF. DNA of the CDR3: TGTGCCAGCAGCATCCTTAGCGGGGGTCCCTACGAGCAGTACTTC.

The chain uses TRBV30 and TRBJ1-5; a possible D gene is TRBD1 (6 bases). Trimming shortened V by 0 bases and J by 6 bases, and 12 bases separated the two germline ends. Germline V gene sequence: CDR1 GTSNPN, CDR2 SVGIG (reference sequence). This CDR3 comprises 14 residues. The CDR3 loop is CAWSVGARGQPQHF. CDR3 nucleotides: TGTGCCTGGAGTGTGGGGGCACGGGGTCAGCCCCAGCATTTT.

This chain connects TRBV9 to TRBJ2-3; 7 bases agree with TRBD2. Germline V gene lookup returns CDR1 SGDLS and CDR2 YYNGEE. CDR3 length equals 16 residues. Trimming took 0 bases from V and 3 from J; bases not matched to a gene: 7. DNA for the CDR3: TGTGCCAGCAGCGTAGTGGGCGGGGGACTTACAGATACGCAGTATTTT. Residues: CASSVVGGGLTDTQYF. The entire variable domain, with the rest obtained from reference TRBV9 and TRBJ2-3, is as follows: DSGVTQTPKHLITATGQRVTLRCSPRSGDLSVYWYQQSLDQGLQFLIQYYNGEERAKGNILERFSAQQFPDLHSELNLSSLELGDSALYFCASSVVGGGLTDTQYFGPGTRLTVL.

This clone appeared a few times. The genes are TRBV7-8 and TRBJ1-1, with a possible D match to TRBD1 (6 bases). This CDR3 has 14 residues. Trimming took off 5 bases at V and 3 bases at J, with 13 bases between the two ends. Germline V gene sequence: CDR1 SGHVS, CDR2 FQNEAQ. CDR3 nucleotides: TGTGCCAGCAGCAGGGAGGGGGTCGACACTGAAGCTTTCTTT. Translating it yields CASSREGVDTEAFF. The whole variable domain, remainder taken from reference TRBV7-8 and TRBJ1-1, is GAGVSQSPRYKVAKRGQDVALRCDPISGHVSLFWYQQALGQGPEFLTYFQNEAQLDKSGLPSDRFFAERPEGSVSTLKIQRTQQEDSAVYLCASSREGVDTEAFFGQGTRLTVV.